This T cell receptor (beta chain) comes out of a study of metastatic and nonmetastatic thyroid tumors (dated by TCRdb to between 2020 and 2021). In terms of the full investigation: Repertoires were compared across peripheral blood and tumor or nodule tissue samples from malignant and benign thyroid patients. Results and caveats for the whole study, not just this receptor: In both blood and tumor samples, TCR beta diversity was reported to be significantly higher in malignant tumors than in benign nodules.

Before undergoing thyroid surgery, none of the patients had been given any kind of treatment. Using T-cell receptor beta sequencing, the researchers looked back retrospectively at clinical samples from patients, gathered between the early 2010s and the late 2010s. This clone showed up many times. Its target antigen remains unknown. A much larger clone differs from this one at a single base, so this may be a read error. The library relied on PCR. Reads for this sample came from an Illumina HiSeq 4000. High-throughput sequencing was used to profile the TCR beta-chain CDR3 region of each patient. Concerning the study's data processing: CDR3 differences across clinicopathological groups were used to build a classifier for discriminating distant-metastatic papillary thyroid cancer patients. The Shannon index was used to assess repertoire diversity, and the Morisita-Horn index was used to assess tumor-blood repertoire similarity. TCRdb ran its own pipeline on the public reads, namely fastp trimming at Q25 and MiXCR clone calling, and kept in-frame beta chains. The V and J calls come from TCRdb's annotation, not from the publication. The sample has roughly 25,000 clones on record, roughly a quarter of them singletons. The ten largest clones take up roughly 12% of the sample.

CDR1 and CDR2 are drawn from the germline V gene (reference sequence): MNHEY, SMNVEV. Including cysteine and phenylalanine, the CDR3 has 13 amino acids. The DNA shown is the 39-base CDR3, in frame from base 1. Recombination connected TRBV27 to TRBJ2-6; the D gene identity is not certain. The sequenced sample was tumor tissue. The sequence was collected from a male donor with papillary thyroid cancer or a benign thyroid nodule (not recorded which). Some clones in this sample may be carry-over from other donors' samples. CDR3 region: CASSFSGSNVLTF. The DNA sequence reads TGTGCCAGCAGCTTCTCTGGGTCCAACGTCCTGACTTTC.